This T cell receptor (beta chain) was captured by sequencing in a study of blood T cell repertoires in COVID-19. Looking at the study overall: Researchers got acute and convalescent COVID-19 samples from the United States, Italy and Spain. The analysed material was cDNA or gDNA that came from T cells, B-cell-depleted T cells, or PBMCs.

Source study methods: Estimation of nucleated cell counts was performed using reference gene primer amplification. The data were produced by immunoSEQ multiplex PCR, yet TCRdb's version contains in-frame clones alone and is incomplete. V, J and clone size were drawn from that table, and D and trimming were deduced from the DNA. The sample has 150,000 to 200,000 clones; roughly 85% are singletons. Trimming cost V 4 bases and J 6 bases, with 12 bases left between them. This CDR3 is 13 amino acids long. The V gene's germline CDR1 is MNHEY and CDR2 SMNVEV (reference sequence). The sequence was collected from a man aged 60 to 69 with acute or convalescent COVID-19. Specimen: peripheral blood. The V call is TRBV27, the J call TRBJ1-2; D might be TRBD1 (6 bases). CDR3 sequence: CASSYDRSHGYTF. The CDR3 DNA sequence: TGTGCCAGCAGTTATGACAGGAGTCATGGCTACACCTTC.